This TCR beta chain is from a study of blood T cell repertoires in COVID-19. Study at large: Samples came from the United States, Italy and Spain, spanning acute and convalescent COVID-19. PBMCs, B-cell-depleted T cells, or T cells provided the cDNA or gDNA that made up the material.

The protocol was immunoSEQ multiplex PCR, while the TCRdb copy is restricted to in-frame clones and leaves out a portion. The data show about 240,000 clones, around 83% seen once. The sequence was obtained from a woman aged 80 or over with acute or convalescent COVID-19. Sequenced input: peripheral blood.

The CDR3 sequence is CSVQGGRYEQYF. The CDR3 nucleotides read TGCAGCGTGCAAGGGGGCCGATACGAGCAGTACTTC. The chain uses TRBV29-1 and TRBJ2-7, with 7 positions matching TRBD1. Losses at the gene ends were 6 bases for V and 4 bases for J; bases not matched to a gene: 6. The CDR3 is 12 amino acids. The germline gives CDR1 SQVTM, CDR2 ANQGSEA.